This TCR beta chain comes out of a study of T cell repertoires in cytomegalovirus infection. Study information: Selection of CMV epitopes for the study included recently identified HLA-C-restricted and well-studied HLA-B-restricted ones. CMV infection plus the matching HLA type was flagged by public TCR beta signatures. General observations from the study: Dominating the ex vivo response were HLA-C-restricted CMV-specific TCR beta clonotypes. Accumulated public TCR beta family frequency recognized individuals carrying CMV together with the relevant HLA.

The CDR3 spans 14 residues. Per the germline V gene, CDR1 is DFQATT and CDR2 is SNEGSKA (reference sequence). J lost 2 bases, V lost 3 bases, and 7 bases had no gene match. This clonotype occurred many times. The antigen is undetermined. TCRdb reprocessed the reads with MiXCR, giving one entry per CDR3 protein. The sample includes about 310,000 distinct CDR3 sequences, around 25% of them seen just once. The chain carries TRBV20-1 and TRBJ2-7; 7 nucleotides align to TRBD1. The TCR sequence derives from a human donor in good health (CMV status not recorded). Some clones in this sample may be carry-over from other donors' samples. Here the sequenced sample was cultured PBMCs, taken from culture after CMV antigen stimulation. The CDR3 loop is CSASVPGGPYEQYF. In nucleotides, the CDR3 is TGCAGTGCTAGTGTCCCAGGGGGACCCTACGAGCAGTACTTC.